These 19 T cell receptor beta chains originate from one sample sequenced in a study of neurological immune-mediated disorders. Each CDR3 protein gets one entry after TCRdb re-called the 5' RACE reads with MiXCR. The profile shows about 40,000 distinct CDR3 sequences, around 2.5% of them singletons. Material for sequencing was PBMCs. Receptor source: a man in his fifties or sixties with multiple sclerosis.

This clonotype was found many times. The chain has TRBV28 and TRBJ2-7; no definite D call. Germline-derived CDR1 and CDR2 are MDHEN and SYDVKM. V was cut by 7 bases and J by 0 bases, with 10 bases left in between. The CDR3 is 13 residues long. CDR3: CASTSGNSYEQYF. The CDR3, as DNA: TGTGCCAGCACCTCGGGCAACTCCTACGAGCAGTACTTC.

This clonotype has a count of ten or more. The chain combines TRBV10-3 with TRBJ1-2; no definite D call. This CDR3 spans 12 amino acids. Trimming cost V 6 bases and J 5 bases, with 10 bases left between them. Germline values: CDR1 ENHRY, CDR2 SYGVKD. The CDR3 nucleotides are TGTGCCATCAGCGACCTAATATATGGCTACACCTTC. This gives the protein CAISDLIYGYTF.

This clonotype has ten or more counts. CDR3 bases: TGTGCCAGCAGGGAATGGGGACCCGGGGGAGATACGCAGTATTTT. Translation: CASREWGPGGDTQYF. J is TRBJ2-3 and V is TRBV2, with a weak D call TRBD2 (6 bases). V shed 6 bases and J shed 5 bases, with 18 bases lying between them. This CDR3 region has 15 residues. CDR1 and CDR2 (germline): SNHLY, FYNNEI. The variable domain in full, completed from reference TRBV2 and TRBJ2-3, reads EPEVTQTPSHQVTQMGQEVILRCVPISNHLYFYWYRQILGQKVEFLVSFYNNEISEKSEIFDDQFSVERPDGSNFTLKIRSTKLEDSAMYFCASREWGPGGDTQYFGPGTRLTVL.

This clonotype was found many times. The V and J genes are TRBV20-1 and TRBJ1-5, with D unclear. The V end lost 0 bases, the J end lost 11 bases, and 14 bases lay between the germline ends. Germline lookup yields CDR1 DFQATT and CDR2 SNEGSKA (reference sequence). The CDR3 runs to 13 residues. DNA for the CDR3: TGCAGTGCTAGAGACCCAGGAACCGCAGCCCAGCATTTT. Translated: CSARDPGTAAQHF.

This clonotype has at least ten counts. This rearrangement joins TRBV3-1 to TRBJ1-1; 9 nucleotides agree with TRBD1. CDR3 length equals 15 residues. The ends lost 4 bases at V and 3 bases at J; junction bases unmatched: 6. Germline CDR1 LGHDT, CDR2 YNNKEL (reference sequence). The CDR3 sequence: CASSLGQGWDTEAFF. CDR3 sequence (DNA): TGTGCCAGCAGCCTCGGACAGGGGTGGGACACTGAAGCTTTCTTT.

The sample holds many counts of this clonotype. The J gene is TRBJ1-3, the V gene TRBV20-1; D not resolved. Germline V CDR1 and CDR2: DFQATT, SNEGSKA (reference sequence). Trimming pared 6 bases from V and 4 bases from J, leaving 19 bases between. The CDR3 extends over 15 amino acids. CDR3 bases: TGCAGTGCCCTCCCCCGTGGGGAGGCCGGAAACACCATATATTTT. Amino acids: CSALPRGEAGNTIYF.

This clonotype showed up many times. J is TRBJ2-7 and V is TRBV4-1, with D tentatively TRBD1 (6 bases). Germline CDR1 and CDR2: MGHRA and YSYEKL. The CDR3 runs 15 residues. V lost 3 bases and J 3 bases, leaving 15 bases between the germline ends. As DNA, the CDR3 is TGCGCCAGCAGCCAGATTCCGGGACAATACTACGAGCAGTACTTC. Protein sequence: CASSQIPGQYYEQYF.

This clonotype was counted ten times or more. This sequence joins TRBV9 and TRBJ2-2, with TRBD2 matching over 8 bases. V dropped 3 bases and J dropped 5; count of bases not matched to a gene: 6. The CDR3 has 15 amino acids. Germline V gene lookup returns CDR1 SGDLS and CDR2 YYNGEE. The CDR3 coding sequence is TGTGCCAGCAGCGCCGAAGCGGGGGTAACCGGGGAGCTGTTTTTT. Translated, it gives CASSAEAGVTGELFF.

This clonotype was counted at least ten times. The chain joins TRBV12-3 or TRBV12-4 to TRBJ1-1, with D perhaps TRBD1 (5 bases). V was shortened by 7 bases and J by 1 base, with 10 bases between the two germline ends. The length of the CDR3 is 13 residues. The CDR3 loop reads CASTSGQNTEAFF. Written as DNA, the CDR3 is TGTGCCAGCACCTCAGGACAGAACACTGAAGCTTTCTTT.

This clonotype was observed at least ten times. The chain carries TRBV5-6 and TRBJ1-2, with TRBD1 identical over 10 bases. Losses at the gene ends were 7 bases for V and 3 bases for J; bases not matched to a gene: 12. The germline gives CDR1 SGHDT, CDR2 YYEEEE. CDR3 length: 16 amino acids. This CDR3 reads CASYTHRDRGHYGYTF. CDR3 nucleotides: TGTGCCAGCTACACTCACCGGGACAGGGGCCACTATGGCTACACCTTC.

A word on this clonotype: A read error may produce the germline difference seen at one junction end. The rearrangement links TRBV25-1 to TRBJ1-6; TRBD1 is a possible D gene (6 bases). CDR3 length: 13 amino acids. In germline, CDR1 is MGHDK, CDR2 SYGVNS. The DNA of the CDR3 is TGTGCCAGCAGTGTTGGACAGTTCGAACCCCTCAACTTT. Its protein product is CASSVGQFEPLNF. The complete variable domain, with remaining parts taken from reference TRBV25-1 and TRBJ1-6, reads EADIYQTPRYLVIGTGKKITLECSQTMGHDKMYWYQQDPGMELHLIHYSYGVNSTEKGDLSSESTVSRIRTEHFPLTLESARPSHTSQYLCASSVGQFEPLNFGNGTRLTVT.

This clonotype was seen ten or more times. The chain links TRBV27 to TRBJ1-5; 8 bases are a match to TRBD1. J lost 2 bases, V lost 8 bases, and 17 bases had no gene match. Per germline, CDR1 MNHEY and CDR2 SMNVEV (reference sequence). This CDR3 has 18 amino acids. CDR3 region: CASGSLGLTGVGNQPQHF. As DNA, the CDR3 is TGTGCCAGCGGGTCTTTAGGACTGACAGGGGTTGGCAATCAGCCCCAGCATTTT.

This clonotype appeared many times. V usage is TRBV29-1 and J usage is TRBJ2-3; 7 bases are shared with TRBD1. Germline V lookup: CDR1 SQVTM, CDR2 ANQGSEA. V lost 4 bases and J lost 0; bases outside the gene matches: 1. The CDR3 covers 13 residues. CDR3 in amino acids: CSVVQGSTDTQYF. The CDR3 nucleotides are TGCAGCGTTGTACAGGGGAGCACAGATACGCAGTATTTT.

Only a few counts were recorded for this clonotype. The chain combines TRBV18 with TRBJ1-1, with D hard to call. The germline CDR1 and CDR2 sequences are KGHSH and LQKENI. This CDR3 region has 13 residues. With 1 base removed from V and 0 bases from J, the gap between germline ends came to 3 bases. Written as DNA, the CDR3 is TGTGCCAGCTCACCACTGGTGAACACTGAAGCTTTCTTT. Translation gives CASSPLVNTEAFF.

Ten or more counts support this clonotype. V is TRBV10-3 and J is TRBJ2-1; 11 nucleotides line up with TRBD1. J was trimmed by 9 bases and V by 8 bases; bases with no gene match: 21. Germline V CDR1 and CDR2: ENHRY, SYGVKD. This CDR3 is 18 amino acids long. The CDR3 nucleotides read TGTGCCATCCGCGGCACCGGGACAGGGGGTAGCCCCCTCCCTGAGCAGTTCTTC. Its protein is CAIRGTGTGGSPLPEQFF.

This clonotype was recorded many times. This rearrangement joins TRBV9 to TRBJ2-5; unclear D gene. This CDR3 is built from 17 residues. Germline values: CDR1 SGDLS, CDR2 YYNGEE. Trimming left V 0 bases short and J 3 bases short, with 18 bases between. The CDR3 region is CASSVGVEELGKETQYF. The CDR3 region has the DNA TGTGCCAGCAGCGTAGGGGTGGAAGAGTTGGGGAAAGAGACCCAGTACTTC.

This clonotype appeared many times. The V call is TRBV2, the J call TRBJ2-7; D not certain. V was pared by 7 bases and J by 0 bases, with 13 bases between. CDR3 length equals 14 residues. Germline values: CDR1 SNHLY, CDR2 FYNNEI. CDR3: CASKELFSSYEQYF. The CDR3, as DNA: TGTGCCAGCAAAGAACTCTTTAGCTCCTACGAGCAGTACTTC.

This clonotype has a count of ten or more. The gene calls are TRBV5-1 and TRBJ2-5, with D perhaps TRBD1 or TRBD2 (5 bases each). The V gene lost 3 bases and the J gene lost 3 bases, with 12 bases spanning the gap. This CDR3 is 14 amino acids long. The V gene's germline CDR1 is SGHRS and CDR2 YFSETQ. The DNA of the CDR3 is TGCGCCAGCAGCTCATACGGGACGGAAGAGACCCAGTACTTC. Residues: CASSSYGTEETQYF.

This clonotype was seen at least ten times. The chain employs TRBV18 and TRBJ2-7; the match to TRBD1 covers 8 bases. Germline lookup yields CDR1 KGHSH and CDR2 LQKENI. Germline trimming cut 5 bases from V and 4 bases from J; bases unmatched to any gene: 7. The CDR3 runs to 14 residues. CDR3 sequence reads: CASSSDRVLYEQYF. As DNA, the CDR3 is TGTGCCAGCTCATCGGACAGGGTTTTATACGAGCAGTACTTC.